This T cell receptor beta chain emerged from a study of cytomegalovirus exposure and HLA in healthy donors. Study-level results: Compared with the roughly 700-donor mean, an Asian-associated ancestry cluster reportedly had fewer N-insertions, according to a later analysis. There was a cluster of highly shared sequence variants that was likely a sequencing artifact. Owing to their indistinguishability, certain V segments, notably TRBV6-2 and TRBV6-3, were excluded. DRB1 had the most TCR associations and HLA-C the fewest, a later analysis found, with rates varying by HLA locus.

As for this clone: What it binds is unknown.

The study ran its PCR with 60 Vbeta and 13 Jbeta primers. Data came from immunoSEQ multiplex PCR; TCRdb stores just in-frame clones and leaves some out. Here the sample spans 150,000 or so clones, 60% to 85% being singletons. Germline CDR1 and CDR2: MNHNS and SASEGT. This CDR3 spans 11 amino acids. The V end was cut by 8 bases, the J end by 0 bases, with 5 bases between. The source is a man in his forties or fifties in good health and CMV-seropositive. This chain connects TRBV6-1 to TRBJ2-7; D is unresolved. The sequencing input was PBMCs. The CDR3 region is CASFRSYEQYF. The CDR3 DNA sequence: TGTGCCAGCTTCCGCTCCTACGAGCAGTACTTC.